This T cell receptor (beta chain) was sequenced in a study of early T cells in non-severe SARS-CoV-2 infection. Study in general: Chains were unpaired, as sequencing was done on bulk RNA from unsorted whole blood. Study results and caveats: CD4 and private specificities were missed by VDJdb matching, which favored anti-spike CD8 responses.

Comments on this clonotype: Its target is not known.

Germline V lookup: CDR1 SEHNR, CDR2 FQNEAQ (reference sequence). The CDR3 is 15 residues long. The V end lost 3 bases, the J end lost 5 bases, and 16 bases lay between the germline ends. Unique molecular identifiers were attached to individual cDNA molecules. TCRdb passed the 5' RACE reads through MiXCR, listing each CDR3 protein once. Of roughly 66,000 distinct CDR3 sequences listed, approximately 9.1% are singletons. Sample: whole blood. The sequence derives from an adult who was a healthcare worker with PCR-confirmed SARS-CoV-2 infection or an uninfected control (not recorded which). This chain connects TRBV7-9 to TRBJ2-5; possibly TRBD2 for D (5 bases). The CDR3 nucleotides are TGTGCCAGCAGCTTGGGAGTACTAGGCACGGAGACCCAGTACTTC. It yields the protein CASSLGVLGTETQYF.